The 15 T cell receptor beta chains reported below all come from one sample, sequenced in a study of blood T cell repertoires in COVID-19. Data came from immunoSEQ multiplex PCR; TCRdb stores just in-frame clones and leaves some out. Of roughly 220,000 clones listed, around nine tenths are singletons. Sequenced input: PBMCs or T cells enriched from blood (not recorded which). The receptor set was obtained from a woman in her forties or fifties with acute COVID-19.

The table lists this clone with a count of one. The rearrangement joins TRBV28 to TRBJ2-7, with 10 bases fitting TRBD1. The CDR3 is 14 residues long. Losses at the gene ends were 2 bases for V and 9 bases for J; bases not matched to a gene: 7. Germline V gene data show CDR1 as MDHEN and CDR2 as SYDVKM. The CDR3 loop is CASSLGTGEFGQYF. The CDR3 DNA sequence: TGTGCCAGCAGTTTAGGGACAGGGGAGTTTGGGCAGTACTTC. Full variable domain (rest looked up from reference TRBV28 and TRBJ2-7): DVKVTQSSRYLVKRTGEKVFLECVQDMDHENMFWYRQDPGLGLRLIYFSYDVKMKEKGDIPEGYSVSREKKERFSLILESASTNQTSMYLCASSLGTGEFGQYFGPGTRLTVT.

V is TRBV19 and J is TRBJ1-2, with D perhaps matching TRBD1 (6 bases). The germline V gene encodes CDR1 LNHDA and CDR2 SQIVND (reference sequence). The V end was cut by 3 bases, the J end by 6 bases, with 11 bases between. The CDR3 sequence is 13 residues long. The chain's CDR3 is CASSISGDNGYTF. In DNA, the CDR3 is TGTGCCAGTAGTATTTCAGGGGATAATGGCTACACCTTC.

DNA of the CDR3: TGTGCCAGTAGTTCCTGGACTAGCGGCTCCTACGAGCAGTACTTC. Its translation is CASSSWTSGSYEQYF. The chain employs TRBV19 and TRBJ2-7; 10 bases map to TRBD2. This CDR3 is 15 amino acids long. Germline loops: CDR1 LNHDA, CDR2 SQIVND (reference sequence). V shed 5 bases and J 0 bases; nucleotides not matched to a gene: 4.

This clone was counted only a few times. The rearrangement joins TRBV7-2 to TRBJ2-7; no definite D call. The CDR3 is 13 amino acids. Deletions cut 1 base from V and 3 bases from J, with 7 bases between. Germline CDR1 and CDR2: SGHTA and FQGNSA. This CDR3 is CASSLGLYYEQYF. The CDR3 DNA reads as TGTGCCAGCAGCTTAGGGCTGTACTACGAGCAGTACTTC.

The chain carries TRBV5-1 and TRBJ2-5, with D tentatively TRBD1 (6 bases). The CDR3 is made up of 14 amino acids. The germline V and J ends were trimmed by 4 bases and 1 base, with 11 bases remaining between them. The V gene's germline CDR1 is SGHRS and CDR2 YFSETQ. CDR3 sequence (DNA): TGCGCCAGCAGCCCGACAGGTACCCAAGAGACCCAGTACTTC. As protein: CASSPTGTQETQYF.

This clone turned up a few times. The V gene is TRBV7-9, the J gene TRBJ2-3, with D unclear. The length of the CDR3 is 12 residues. Germline CDR1 and CDR2: SEHNR and FQNEAQ (reference sequence). Trimming removed 3 bases from V and 2 bases from J, with 3 bases in between. CDR3 amino acids: CASSFLTDTQYF. CDR3 nucleotide sequence: TGTGCCAGCAGCTTCCTCACAGATACGCAGTATTTT.

The rearrangement uses TRBV9 and TRBJ1-1; D not resolved. Looked up from germline, CDR1 is SGDLS and CDR2 is YYNGEE. This CDR3 has 14 amino acids. Trimming took 0 bases from V and 3 from J, leaving 9 bases between them. The CDR3 DNA reads as TGTGCCAGCAGCGTAGGTTGGGAGGACACTGAAGCTTTCTTT. Translation gives CASSVGWEDTEAFF.

CDR3 DNA sequence: TGTGCCAGCTCACCAAAAGGTGTGGCTAGCGGGACTAGCACAGATACGCAGTATTTT. Protein sequence: CASSPKGVASGTSTDTQYF. V and J are TRBV18 and TRBJ2-3; TRBD2 matches at 9 bases. CDR3 size: 19 residues. V lost 2 bases to trimming and J lost 0 bases; unmatched junction nucleotides: 12. Germline V gene lookup returns CDR1 KGHSH and CDR2 LQKENI.

V gene TRBV18 combines with J gene TRBJ2-1, with TRBD2 as a possible D gene (5 bases). CDR3 size: 15 residues. From germline, CDR1 is KGHSH and CDR2 LQKENI. Trimming left V 0 bases short and J 0 bases short, with 6 bases between. The CDR3 protein is CASSPPGSSYNEQFF. CDR3 sequence (DNA): TGTGCCAGCTCACCACCGGGGAGCTCCTACAATGAGCAGTTCTTC.

This chain connects TRBV28 to TRBJ1-5, with D perhaps matching TRBD1 (6 bases). CDR3 length equals 15 residues. CDR1 MDHEN and CDR2 SYDVKM come from the germline V gene. V was pared by 6 bases and J by 0 bases, with 12 bases between. Here the CDR3 DNA reads TGTGCCAGCAGAGCCGGGACACCTAGCAATCAGCCCCAGCATTTT. Encoded protein: CASRAGTPSNQPQHF.

The V call is TRBV6-5, the J call TRBJ2-7; 10 bases agree with TRBD2. Germline V CDR1 and CDR2: MNHEY, SVGAGI. The CDR3 contains 15 residues. V trimming: 0 bases; J trimming: 7 bases; junction bases outside the gene matches: 6. In nucleotides, the CDR3 is TGTGCCAGCAGTTACTCTCTAGCGGGAGTTGGGGAGCAGTACTTC. Protein product: CASSYSLAGVGEQYF.

The J gene is TRBJ1-3, the V gene TRBV5-1, with D perhaps matching TRBD1 (6 bases). The germline gives CDR1 SGHRS, CDR2 YFSETQ. Deletions cut 3 bases from V and 0 bases from J, with 19 bases between. The CDR3 is made up of 18 amino acids. The CDR3 DNA reads as TGCGCCAGCAGCTCCGGGGGGCACAGGGCGTCCTCTGGAAACACCATATATTTT. It encodes CASSSGGHRASSGNTIYF.

The count of this clone is one. The chain carries TRBV7-2 and TRBJ2-1; D ambiguous. With 0 bases removed from V and 12 bases from J, the gap between germline ends came to 9 bases. The CDR3 totals 12 residues. CDR1 is SGHTA and CDR2 is FQGNSA in the germline V gene. The CDR3 region has the DNA TGTGCCAGCAGCTTAGCGGCCTTCCCGCAGTTCTTC. This codes for CASSLAAFPQFF.

The chain links TRBV2 to TRBJ2-3; TRBD1 matches at 7 bases. Germline V gene sequence: CDR1 SNHLY, CDR2 FYNNEI. The CDR3 has 15 amino acids. V shed 7 bases and J 7 bases; nucleotides not matched to a gene: 14. CDR3 sequence reads: CASIKDRPVSNTQYF. DNA for the CDR3: TGTGCCAGCATTAAGGACAGGCCCGTTTCGAATACGCAGTATTTT.

The chain links TRBV28 to TRBJ2-5, with D unclear. Germline lookup yields CDR1 MDHEN and CDR2 SYDVKM. The V end was cut by 5 bases, the J end by 1 base, with 11 bases between. The CDR3 runs 14 residues. In DNA form, the CDR3 reads TGTGCCAGCAGTATTGGTCTAATCCAAGAGACCCAGTACTTC. It translates to CASSIGLIQETQYF. Combining the CDR3 with reference TRBV28 and TRBJ2-5 gives the whole variable domain DVKVTQSSRYLVKRTGEKVFLECVQDMDHENMFWYRQDPGLGLRLIYFSYDVKMKEKGDIPEGYSVSREKKERFSLILESASTNQTSMYLCASSIGLIQETQYFGPGTRLLVL.